This T cell receptor beta chain was documented in a study of blood T cells in healthy people across ages. Trimming took off 4 bases at V and 6 bases at J, with 14 bases between the two ends. This CDR3 is built from 13 residues. From germline, CDR1 is GTSNPN and CDR2 SVGIG (reference sequence). Combining a sample-barcoded 5' primer with a J-beta primer mix, a second PCR ran for 7 to 11 cycles. TCRdb ran MiXCR on the 5' RACE reads and lists one entry per CDR3 protein. The data show about 780,000 distinct CDR3 sequences, with 60% to 80% seen just once and roughly 25% held by the top ten. The table lists this clonotype with a few counts.

Source material: blood. This receptor was identified in a young man in good health. V is TRBV30 and J is TRBJ2-3, with D possibly TRBD1 on 6 matching bases. The CDR3 DNA follows: TGTGCCTGGACCCCCACAGGGCAGGATACGCAGTATTTT. Its protein product is CAWTPTGQDTQYF. Filled out from reference TRBV30 and TRBJ2-3, the complete variable domain reads SQTIHQWPATLVQPVGSPLSLECTVEGTSNPNLYWYRQAAGRGLQLLFYSVGIGQISSEVPQNLSASRPQDRQFILSSKKLLLSDSGFYLCAWTPTGQDTQYFGPGTRLTVL.